This TCR beta chain came from a study of Ad26.COV2.S vaccination and SARS-CoV-2 variants. The germline V gene has CDR1 LNHNV and CDR2 YYDKDF (reference sequence). This CDR3 has 15 amino acids. V was pared by 0 bases and J by 3 bases, with 5 bases of the junction left unmatched. The table came from immunoSEQ multiplex PCR; TCRdb's copy has only in-frame clones and leaves some out. Of fewer than 800,000 clones in the sample, more than 70% were seen once. The treatment was: about 20 received Ad26.COV2.S at low or high dose, single or two shots; about 5 received placebo; per-sample allocation not given. Day 63 after the first vaccine or placebo injection was the time point for sampling. As concerns this clone: Distinct nucleotide sequences in the sample also encode this CDR3.

The J gene is TRBJ2-7, the V gene TRBV15, with TRBD2 identical over 7 bases. The sequenced sample was peripheral blood, obtained in a trial of Ad26.COV2.S vaccine versus placebo. The clonotype was recovered from a person between 18 and 59 years old who received the Ad26.COV2.S COVID-19 vaccine or a placebo. The CDR3 DNA is TGTGCCACCAGCAGAGATCCCGGGGGGAGCTACGAGCAGTACTTC. Translation gives CATSRDPGGSYEQYF.